Listed below are T cell receptor beta chains from one sample, sequenced in a study of T cells in narcolepsy. Some clones are missing from TCRdb's copy, which holds only in-frame ones; the method was immunoSEQ multiplex PCR. The sample yields about 27,000 clones, around 82% seen once. Sample: CD45RA- memory CD4+ T cells from PBMCs. These receptors were collected from a human donor with narcolepsy. Both conserved end residues are part of each CDR3. The D gene is left open where the match is weak. Not every row has a clone size; where given, it reads once, few, many or a size class.

>-|-|TRBJ1-5|TRBV6-1
CASSVGDSNQPQHF
TGTGCCAGCAGTGTGGGGGATAGCAATCAGCCCCAGCATTTT
>few|TRBD1|TRBJ1-2|TRBV2
CASRKQGQSYGYTF
TGTGCCAGCAGAAAACAGGGACAGAGCTATGGCTACACCTTC
>-|-|TRBJ2-1|TRBV6-1
CASSRQDNEQFF
TGTGCCAGCAGTCGACAGGACAATGAGCAGTTCTTC
>-|-|TRBJ1-3|TRBV6-5
CASSQSLTGNTIYF
TGTGCCAGCTCACAGTCGCTGACTGGAAACACCATATATTTT
>-|TRBD2|TRBJ2-5|TRBV2
CASSGLAGGPTLETQYF
TGTGCCAGCAGCGGACTAGCGGGGGGGCCCACTCTTGAGACCCAGTACTTC
>-|-|TRBJ1-1|TRBV18
CASSSNQPTENTEAFF
TGTGCCAGCTCGTCCAACCAGCCCACAGAGAACACTGAAGCTTTCTTT
>-|TRBD2|TRBJ2-7|TRBV5-4
CASSRSGGAAPYEQYF
TGTGCCAGCAGCCGCAGCGGGGGGGCTGCCCCCTACGAGCAGTACTTC
>once|TRBD1|TRBJ2-5|TRBV11-2
CASSSGQGAPGGETQYF
TGTGCCAGCAGCTCAGGACAGGGGGCGCCAGGGGGAGAGACCCAGTACTTC
>-|TRBD2|TRBJ2-5|TRBV4-1
CASSPRRTSGGQETQYF
TGCGCCAGCAGCCCCCGGCGGACTAGCGGGGGCCAAGAGACCCAGTACTTC
>-|-|TRBJ1-2|TRBV27
CASSLGRKGGYTF
TGTGCCAGCAGTTTGGGTAGGAAGGGGGGCTACACCTTC
>-|-|TRBJ2-1|TRBV5-1
CASSLDRAGLNEQFF
TGCGCCAGCAGCTTGGACAGGGCGGGATTGAATGAGCAGTTCTTC
>-|-|TRBJ1-2|TRBV2
CASRTGRSYGYTF
TGTGCCAGCAGAACGGGACGGAGCTATGGCTACACCTTC
>-|TRBD1|TRBJ1-1|TRBV7-3
CASSPSRGRGDTEAFF
TGTGCCAGCAGCCCCAGCAGGGGGCGTGGGGACACTGAAGCTTTCTTT
>-|-|TRBJ1-3|TRBV9
CASSVAGTGNTIYF
TGTGCCAGCAGCGTAGCGGGAACTGGAAACACCATATATTTT
>-|TRBD2|TRBJ2-2|TRBV4-1
CASSQAGGTSRSNTGELFF
TGCGCCAGCAGCCAAGCTGGAGGGACTAGCCGATCGAACACCGGGGAGCTGTTTTTT
>-|-|TRBJ2-6|TRBV6-5
CASSYAQSRANVLTF
TGTGCCAGCAGTTATGCACAAAGTCGGGCCAACGTCCTGACTTTC
>once|-|TRBJ2-5|TRBV7-9
CASSHSQGTQYF
TGTGCCAGCAGCCATTCCCAAGGAACCCAGTACTTC
>-|-|TRBJ2-5|TRBV6-1
CASSGGTQYF
TGTGCCAGCAGTGGGGGGACCCAGTACTTC